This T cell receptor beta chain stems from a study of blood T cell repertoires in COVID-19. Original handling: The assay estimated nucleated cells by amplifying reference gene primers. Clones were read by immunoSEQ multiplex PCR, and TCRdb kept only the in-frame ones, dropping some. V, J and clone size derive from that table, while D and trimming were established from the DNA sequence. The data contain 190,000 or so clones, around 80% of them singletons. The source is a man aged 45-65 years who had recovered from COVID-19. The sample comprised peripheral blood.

As DNA, the CDR3 is TGTGCCAGCAACCTAGCGGGAGGGTGGACCGGGGAGCTGTTTTTT. Translated: CASNLAGGWTGELFF. The V call is TRBV7-2, the J call TRBJ2-2, with 12 nucleotides matching TRBD2. The V and J ends lost 7 bases and 5 bases, in that order; junction bases with no gene match: 5. CDR3 length: 15 residues. Looked up from germline, CDR1 is SGHTA and CDR2 is FQGNSA.